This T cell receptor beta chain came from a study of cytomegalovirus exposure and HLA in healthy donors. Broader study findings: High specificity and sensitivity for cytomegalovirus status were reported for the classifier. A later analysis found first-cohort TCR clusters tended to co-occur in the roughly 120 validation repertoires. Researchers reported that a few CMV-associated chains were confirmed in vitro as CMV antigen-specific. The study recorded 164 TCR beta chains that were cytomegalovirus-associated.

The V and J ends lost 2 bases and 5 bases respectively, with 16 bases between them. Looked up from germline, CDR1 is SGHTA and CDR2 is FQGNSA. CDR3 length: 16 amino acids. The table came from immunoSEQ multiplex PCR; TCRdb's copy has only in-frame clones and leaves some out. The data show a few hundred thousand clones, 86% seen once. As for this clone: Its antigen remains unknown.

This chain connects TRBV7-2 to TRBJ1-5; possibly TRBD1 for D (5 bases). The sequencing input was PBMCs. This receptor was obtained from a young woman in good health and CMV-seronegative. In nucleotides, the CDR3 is TGTGCCAGCAGCTTATGGGGCCGGACTAACGATCAGCCCCAGCATTTT. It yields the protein CASSLWGRTNDQPQHF.